Below are 8 T cell receptor beta chains sequenced from a single sample in a study of OX40 agonist ivuxolimab in advanced cancers. The library was produced with the immunoSEQ multiplex PCR assay. TCRdb's version of the immuneACCESS table is confined to in-frame rearrangements and falls short of the full clone set. An unresolved V gene accounts for under half of the shortfall where checked; the remainder is of unknown origin. This sample has around 14,000 clones in its table, and around nine tenths of those were observed once. Under 8.5% of the sample goes to the ten largest clones. The specimen was CD4+ or CD8+ T cells sorted from blood, collected in a trial of the OX40 agonist ivuxolimab. These receptors were taken from an adult with an advanced solid tumor such as melanoma, head and neck, liver or kidney cancer.

This clone has only a few counts. The rearrangement joins TRBV6-5 to TRBJ1-2, with D possibly being TRBD1 (6 bases). Trimming cost V 6 bases and J 8 bases, with 13 bases left between them. The CDR3 length is 12 residues. Germline CDR1 reads MNHEY; CDR2 reads SVGAGI. In nucleotides, the CDR3 is TGTGCCAGCAGCCTCACAGGGCTGGGCTACACCTTC. It yields the protein CASSLTGLGYTF.

V and J are TRBV30 and TRBJ2-1; D gene ambiguous. Germline V gene sequence: CDR1 GTSNPN, CDR2 SVGIG (reference sequence). V was cut by 5 bases and J by 10 bases, with 9 bases left in between. This CDR3 contains 10 residues. CDR3 sequence: CAWGFLEQFF. CDR3 nucleotides: TGTGCCTGGGGGTTCCTCGAGCAGTTCTTC.

The rearrangement joins TRBV18 to TRBJ2-7, with 7 bases lining up with TRBD1. The trim removed 3 bases at V and 2 bases at J, leaving 7 bases unmatched. Germline V CDR1 and CDR2: KGHSH, LQKENI. This CDR3 has 15 amino acids. DNA of the CDR3: TGTGCCAGCTCACCGGGGACAGCGCAGGCCTACGAGCAGTACTTC. This sequence encodes CASSPGTAQAYEQYF.

The chain recombines TRBV19 with TRBJ1-4; TRBD1 matches 10 bases. V shed 4 bases and J 3 bases; nucleotides not matched to a gene: 2. The CDR3 totals 15 residues. Germline CDR1 and CDR2: LNHDA and SQIVND (reference sequence). As DNA, the CDR3 is TGTGCCAGTAGTAGACAGGGGGCGGCTAATGAAAAACTGTTTTTT. Protein: CASSRQGAANEKLFF. Looking up the rest from reference TRBV19 and TRBJ1-4 gives the full variable domain: DGGITQSPKYLFRKEGQNVTLSCEQNLNHDAMYWYRQDPGQGLRLIYYSQIVNDFQKGDIAEGYSVSREKKESFPLTVTSAQKNPTAFYLCASSRQGAANEKLFFGSGTQLSVL.

This sequence joins TRBV5-1 and TRBJ1-2, with D perhaps TRBD1 (5 bases). This CDR3 spans 14 amino acids. V lost 1 base and J 2 bases, leaving 9 bases between the germline ends. Germline assignment: CDR1 SGHRS and CDR2 YFSETQ. CDR3 amino acids: CASSLPDRNYGYTF. The CDR3, as DNA: TGCGCCAGCAGCTTGCCCGACAGAAACTATGGCTACACCTTC.

The J gene is TRBJ1-1, the V gene TRBV6-1, with D perhaps TRBD1 (5 bases). V was trimmed by 7 bases and J by 2 bases, leaving 14 bases between them. Germline-derived CDR1 and CDR2 are MNHNS and SASEGT. The CDR3 covers 14 residues. CDR3 DNA sequence: TGTGCCAGCACCTACGGGGGAGGTAACACTGAAGCTTTCTTT. Its protein product is CASTYGGGNTEAFF.

The chain employs TRBV10-3 and TRBJ1-1; D unclear. CDR1 and CDR2 (germline): ENHRY, SYGVKD. The CDR3 extends over 13 amino acids. The V end was cut by 4 bases, the J end by 1 base, with 7 bases between. In DNA, the CDR3 is TGTGCCATCAGTGGTAGCGAGAACACTGAAGCTTTCTTT. Translated: CAISGSENTEAFF.

The chain uses TRBV10-1 and TRBJ2-3, with no clear D. CDR1 is WNHNN and CDR2 is SYGVQD in the germline V gene (reference sequence). With 0 bases removed from V and 6 bases from J, the gap between germline ends came to 7 bases. This CDR3 comprises 13 residues. This CDR3 reads CASSESGRDTQYF. The CDR3 nucleotides read TGCGCCAGCAGTGAGTCCGGTCGGGATACGCAGTATTTT.